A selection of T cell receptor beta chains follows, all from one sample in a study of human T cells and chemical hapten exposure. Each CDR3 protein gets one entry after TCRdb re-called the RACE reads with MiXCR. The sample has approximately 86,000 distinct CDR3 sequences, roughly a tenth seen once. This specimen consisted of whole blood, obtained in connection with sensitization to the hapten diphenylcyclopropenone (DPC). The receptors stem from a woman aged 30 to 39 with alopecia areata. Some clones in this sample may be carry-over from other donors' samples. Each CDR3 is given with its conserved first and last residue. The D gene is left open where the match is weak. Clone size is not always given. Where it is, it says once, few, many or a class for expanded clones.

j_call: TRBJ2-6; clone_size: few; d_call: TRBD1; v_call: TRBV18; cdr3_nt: TGTGCCAGCTCACCAATACAGGGGATGGGGGCCAACGTCCTGACTTTC; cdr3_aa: CASSPIQGMGANVLTF
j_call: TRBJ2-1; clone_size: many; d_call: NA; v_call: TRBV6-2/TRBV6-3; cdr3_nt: TGTGCCAGCAGACCCGTGGTAGCGGAATCCTACAATGAGCAGTTCTTC; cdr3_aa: CASRPVVAESYNEQFF
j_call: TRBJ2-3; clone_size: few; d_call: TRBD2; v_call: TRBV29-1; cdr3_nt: TGCAGCGTTGAAATCGGGGGGGGTACAGATACGCAGTATTTT; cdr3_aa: CSVEIGGGTDTQYF
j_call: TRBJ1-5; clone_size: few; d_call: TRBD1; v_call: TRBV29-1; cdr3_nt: TGCAGCGTTGGACAGGGAGATCAGCCCCAGCATTTT; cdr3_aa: CSVGQGDQPQHF
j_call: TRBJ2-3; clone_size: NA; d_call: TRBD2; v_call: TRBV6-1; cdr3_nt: TGTGCCAGCAGCAACGGGAGGGCAGGGGAGGATACGCAGTATTTT; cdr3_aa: CASSNGRAGEDTQYF
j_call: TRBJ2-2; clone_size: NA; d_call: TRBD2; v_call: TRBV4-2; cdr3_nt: TGTGCCAGCAGCCGCATTGGGGGAGGGATGAACACCGGGGAGCTGTTTTTT; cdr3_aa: CASSRIGGGMNTGELFF
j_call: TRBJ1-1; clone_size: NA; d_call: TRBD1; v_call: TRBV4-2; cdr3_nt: TGTGCCAGCAGCCCACGGACAGGGACCCTGAACACTGAAGCTTTCTTT; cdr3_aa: CASSPRTGTLNTEAFF
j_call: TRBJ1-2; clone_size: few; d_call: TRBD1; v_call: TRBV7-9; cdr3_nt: TGTGCCAGCAGCCTCAGTACAGGGGGAGACTATGGCTACACCTTC; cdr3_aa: CASSLSTGGDYGYTF
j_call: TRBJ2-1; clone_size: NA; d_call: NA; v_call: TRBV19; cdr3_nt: TGTGCCAGTAGCCTGGGGACCCTTCGGGAGCAGTTCTTC; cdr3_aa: CASSLGTLREQFF
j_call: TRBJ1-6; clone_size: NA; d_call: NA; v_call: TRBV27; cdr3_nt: TGTGCCAGCAGTCCGAACAGGGTCTCCTATAATTCACCCCTCCACTTT; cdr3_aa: CASSPNRVSYNSPLHF
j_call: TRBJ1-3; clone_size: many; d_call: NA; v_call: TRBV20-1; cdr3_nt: TGCAGTGCTAGAGAGAACACCATATATTTT; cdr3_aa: CSARENTIYF
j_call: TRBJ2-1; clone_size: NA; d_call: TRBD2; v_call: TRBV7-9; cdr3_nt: TGTGCCAGCAGGAGACGGGCGGGAGGCATCATCAGCTACTACAATGAGCAGTTCTTC; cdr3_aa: CASRRRAGGIISYYNEQFF
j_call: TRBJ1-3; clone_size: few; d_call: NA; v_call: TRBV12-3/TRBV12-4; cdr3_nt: TGTGCCAGCACCCCCCGGGGGCTTTTCTCTGGAAACACCATATATTTT; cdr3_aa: CASTPRGLFSGNTIYF
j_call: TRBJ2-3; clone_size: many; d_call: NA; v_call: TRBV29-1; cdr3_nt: TGCAGCGTTGTGCCTACATCTGATACGCAGTATTTT; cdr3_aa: CSVVPTSDTQYF
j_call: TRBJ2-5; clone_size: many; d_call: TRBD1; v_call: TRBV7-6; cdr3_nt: TGTGCCAGCAGCCCAGGGGGGACCCAGTACTTC; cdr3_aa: CASSPGGTQYF
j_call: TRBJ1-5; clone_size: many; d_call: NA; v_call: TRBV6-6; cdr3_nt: TGTGCCAGCAGTTACCGGGACCTTAATCAGCCCCAGCATTTT; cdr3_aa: CASSYRDLNQPQHF
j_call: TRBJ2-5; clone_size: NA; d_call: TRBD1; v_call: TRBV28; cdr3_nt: TGTGCCAGCAGTTTCCGGGACAGACAAATCGGGTCCCAGTACTTC; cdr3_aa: CASSFRDRQIGSQYF
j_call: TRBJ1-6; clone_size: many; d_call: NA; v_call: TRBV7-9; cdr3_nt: TGTGCCAGCAGCCGTTCCGGGTTAGGCTCACCCCTCCACTTT; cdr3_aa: CASSRSGLGSPLHF
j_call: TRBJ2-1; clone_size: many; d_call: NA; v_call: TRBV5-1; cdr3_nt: TGCGCCAGCAGCACGGGACCCCCGAATGAGCAGTTCTTC; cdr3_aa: CASSTGPPNEQFF
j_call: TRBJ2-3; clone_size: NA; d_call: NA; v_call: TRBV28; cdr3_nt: TGTGCCAGCAGCGAAAGTGGGACAGATACGCAGTATTTT; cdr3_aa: CASSESGTDTQYF
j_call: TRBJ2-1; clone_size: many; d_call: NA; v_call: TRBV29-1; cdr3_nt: TGCAGCGCCGGGACTCCATATGAGCAGTTCTTC; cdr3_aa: CSAGTPYEQFF
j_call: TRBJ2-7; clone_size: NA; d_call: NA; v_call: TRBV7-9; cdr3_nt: TGTGCCAGCAGCTTAGTCACCGGGGGTGACCAGTACTTC; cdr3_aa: CASSLVTGGDQYF
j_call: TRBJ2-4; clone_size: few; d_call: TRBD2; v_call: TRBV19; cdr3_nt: TGTGCCAGTAGCGAAAAGGGACTAGCGGAAAACATTCAGTACTTC; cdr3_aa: CASSEKGLAENIQYF
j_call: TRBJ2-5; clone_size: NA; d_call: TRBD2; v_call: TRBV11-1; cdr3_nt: TGTGCCAGCAGCCGGGGACTAGCGGGGGAAGAGACCCAGTACTTC; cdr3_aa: CASSRGLAGEETQYF
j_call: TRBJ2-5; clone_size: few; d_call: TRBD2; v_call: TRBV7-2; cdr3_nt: TGTGCCAGCAGCTTCCCTAGCGGAATGCAAGAGACCCAGTACTTC; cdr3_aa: CASSFPSGMQETQYF
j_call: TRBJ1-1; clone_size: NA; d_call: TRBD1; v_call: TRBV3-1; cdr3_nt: TGTGCCAGCAGGTATACAGGGGGCAACACTGAAGCTTTCTTT; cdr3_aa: CASRYTGGNTEAFF
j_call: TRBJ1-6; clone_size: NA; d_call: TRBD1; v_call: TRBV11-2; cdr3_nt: TGTGCCAGCAGCTTAACGGGACAGGGAGGCGGTTCACCCCTCCACTTT; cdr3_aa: CASSLTGQGGGSPLHF
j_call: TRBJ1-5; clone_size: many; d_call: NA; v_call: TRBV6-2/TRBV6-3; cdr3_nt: TGTGCCAGCAGTTACTTCGGAAGCAATCAGCCCCAGCATTTT; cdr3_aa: CASSYFGSNQPQHF
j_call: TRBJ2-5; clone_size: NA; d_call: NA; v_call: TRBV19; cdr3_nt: TGTGCCAGTAGTTCCCGTGACAGGAGGGGCGAGACCCAGTACTTC; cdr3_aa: CASSSRDRRGETQYF